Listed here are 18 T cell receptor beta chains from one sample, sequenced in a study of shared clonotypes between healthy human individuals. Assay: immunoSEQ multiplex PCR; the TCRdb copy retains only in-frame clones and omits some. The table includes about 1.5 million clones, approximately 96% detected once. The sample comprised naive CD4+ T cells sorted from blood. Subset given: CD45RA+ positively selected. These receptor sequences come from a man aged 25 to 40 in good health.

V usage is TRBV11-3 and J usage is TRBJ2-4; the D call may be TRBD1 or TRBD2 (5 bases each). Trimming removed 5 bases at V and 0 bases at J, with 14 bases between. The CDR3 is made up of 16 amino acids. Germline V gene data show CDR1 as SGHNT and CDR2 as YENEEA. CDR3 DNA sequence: TGTGCCAGCAGCCCCAGCACGGGGCCAGCCAAAAACATTCAGTACTTC. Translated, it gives CASSPSTGPAKNIQYF.

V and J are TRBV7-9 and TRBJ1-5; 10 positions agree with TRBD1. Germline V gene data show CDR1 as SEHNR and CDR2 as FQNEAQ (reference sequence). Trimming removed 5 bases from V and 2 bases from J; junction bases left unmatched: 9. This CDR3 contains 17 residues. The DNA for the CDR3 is TGTGCCAGCAGCGGACAGGGGGTCGGCATAGGCAATCAGCCCCAGCATTTT. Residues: CASSGQGVGIGNQPQHF. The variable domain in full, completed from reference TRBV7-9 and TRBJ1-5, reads DTGVSQNPRHKITKRGQNVTFRCDPISEHNRLYWYRQTLGQGPEFLTYFQNEAQLEKSRLLSDRFSAERPKGSFSTLEIQRTEQGDSAMYLCASSGQGVGIGNQPQHFGDGTRLSIL.

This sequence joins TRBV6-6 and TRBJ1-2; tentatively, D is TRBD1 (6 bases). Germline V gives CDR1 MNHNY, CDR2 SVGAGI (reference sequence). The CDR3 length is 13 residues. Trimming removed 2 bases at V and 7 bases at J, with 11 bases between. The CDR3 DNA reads TGTGCCAGCAGTTACCCACAGGGAGGTGGCTACACCTTC. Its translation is CASSYPQGGGYTF.

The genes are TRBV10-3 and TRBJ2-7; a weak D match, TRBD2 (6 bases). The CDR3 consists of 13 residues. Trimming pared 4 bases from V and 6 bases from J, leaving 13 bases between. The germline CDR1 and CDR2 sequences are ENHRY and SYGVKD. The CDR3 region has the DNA TGTGCCATCAGTGTCCCGGGGGTCTCCGAGCAGTACTTC. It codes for CAISVPGVSEQYF.

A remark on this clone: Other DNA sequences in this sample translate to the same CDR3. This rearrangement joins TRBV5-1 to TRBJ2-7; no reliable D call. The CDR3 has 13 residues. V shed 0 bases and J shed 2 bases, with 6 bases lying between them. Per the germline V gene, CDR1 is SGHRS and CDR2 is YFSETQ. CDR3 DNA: TGCGCCAGCAGCTTGGTTTCTGCCTACGAGCAGTACTTC. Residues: CASSLVSAYEQYF.

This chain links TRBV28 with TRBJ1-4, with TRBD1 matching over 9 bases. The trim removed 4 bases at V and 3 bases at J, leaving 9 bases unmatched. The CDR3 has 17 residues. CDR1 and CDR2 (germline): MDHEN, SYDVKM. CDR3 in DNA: TGTGCCAGCAGTTCACAGGACAGGGGTTTAGCTAATGAAAAACTGTTTTTT. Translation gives CASSSQDRGLANEKLFF.

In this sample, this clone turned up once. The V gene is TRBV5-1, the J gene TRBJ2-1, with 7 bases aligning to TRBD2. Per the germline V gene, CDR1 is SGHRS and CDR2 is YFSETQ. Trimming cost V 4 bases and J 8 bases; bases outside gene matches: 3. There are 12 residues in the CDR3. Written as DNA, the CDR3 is TGCGCCAGCAGCCTGACTAGCTATGAGCAGTTCTTC. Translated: CASSLTSYEQFF.

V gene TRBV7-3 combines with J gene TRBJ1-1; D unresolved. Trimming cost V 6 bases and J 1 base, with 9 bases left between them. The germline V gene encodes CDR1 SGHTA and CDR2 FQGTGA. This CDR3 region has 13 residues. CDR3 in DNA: TGTGCCAGCAGGAACCAGCAGAACACTGAAGCTTTCTTT. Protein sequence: CASRNQQNTEAFF. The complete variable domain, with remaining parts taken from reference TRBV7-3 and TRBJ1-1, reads GAGVSQTPSNKVTEKGKYVELRCDPISGHTALYWYRQSLGQGPEFLIYFQGTGAADDSGLPNDRFFAVRPEGSVSTLKIQRTERGDSAVYLCASRNQQNTEAFFGQGTRLTVV.

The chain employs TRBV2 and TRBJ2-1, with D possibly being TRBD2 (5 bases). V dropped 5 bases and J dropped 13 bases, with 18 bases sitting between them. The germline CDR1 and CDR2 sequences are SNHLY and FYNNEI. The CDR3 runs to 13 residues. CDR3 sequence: CASSLEEDSVQFF. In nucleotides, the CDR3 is TGTGCCAGCAGTCTCGAGGAGGATTCGGTCCAGTTCTTC.

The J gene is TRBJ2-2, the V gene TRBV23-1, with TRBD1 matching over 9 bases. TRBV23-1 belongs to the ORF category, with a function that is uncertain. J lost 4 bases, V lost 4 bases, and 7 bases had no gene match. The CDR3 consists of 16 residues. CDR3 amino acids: CASSLGQGTFTGELFF. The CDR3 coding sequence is TGCGCCAGCAGTCTTGGACAGGGGACTTTCACCGGGGAGCTGTTTTTT.

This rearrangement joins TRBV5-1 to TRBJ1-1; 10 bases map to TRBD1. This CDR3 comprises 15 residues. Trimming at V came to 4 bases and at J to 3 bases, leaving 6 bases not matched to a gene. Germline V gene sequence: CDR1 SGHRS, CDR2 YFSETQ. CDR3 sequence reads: CASSPLGTGDTEAFF. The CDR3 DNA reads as TGCGCCAGCAGCCCCCTAGGGACAGGGGACACTGAAGCTTTCTTT.

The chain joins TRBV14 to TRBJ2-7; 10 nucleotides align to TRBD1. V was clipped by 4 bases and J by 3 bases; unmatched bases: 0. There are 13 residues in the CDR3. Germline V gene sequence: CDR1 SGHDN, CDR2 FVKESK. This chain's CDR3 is CASSRTGGYEQYF. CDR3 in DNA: TGTGCCAGCAGCCGGACAGGGGGCTACGAGCAGTACTTC. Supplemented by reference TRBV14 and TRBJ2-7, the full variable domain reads EAGVTQFPSHSVIEKGQTVTLRCDPISGHDNLYWYRRVMGKEIKFLLHFVKESKQDESGMPNNRFLAERTGGTYSTLKVQPAELEDSGVYFCASSRTGGYEQYFGPGTRLTVT.

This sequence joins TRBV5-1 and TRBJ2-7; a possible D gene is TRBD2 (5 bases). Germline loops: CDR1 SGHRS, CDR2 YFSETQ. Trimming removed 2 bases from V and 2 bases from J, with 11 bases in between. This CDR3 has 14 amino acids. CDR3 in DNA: TGCGCCAGCAGCTTTGGGAGTACCCCCTACGAGCAGTACTTC. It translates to CASSFGSTPYEQYF.

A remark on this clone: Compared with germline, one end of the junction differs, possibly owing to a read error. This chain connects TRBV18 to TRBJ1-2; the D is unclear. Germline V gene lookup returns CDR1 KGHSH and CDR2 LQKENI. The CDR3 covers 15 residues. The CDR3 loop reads CASSPQATANYGYTF. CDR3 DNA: TGTGCCAGCTCACCACAGGCAACCGCTAATTATGGCTACACCTTC.

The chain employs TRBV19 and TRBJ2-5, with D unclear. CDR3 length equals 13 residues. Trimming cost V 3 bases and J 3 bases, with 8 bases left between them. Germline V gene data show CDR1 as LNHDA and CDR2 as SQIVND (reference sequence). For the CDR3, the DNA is TGTGCCAGTAGTATGCTACGTAAAGAGACCCAGTACTTC. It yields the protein CASSMLRKETQYF.

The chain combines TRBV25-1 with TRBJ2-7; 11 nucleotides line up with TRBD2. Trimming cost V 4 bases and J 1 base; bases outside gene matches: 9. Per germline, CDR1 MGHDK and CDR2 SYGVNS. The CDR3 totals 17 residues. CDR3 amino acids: CASSGSGRAALSYEQYF. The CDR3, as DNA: TGTGCCAGCAGTGGTAGCGGGAGGGCGGCCTTGTCCTACGAGCAGTACTTC.

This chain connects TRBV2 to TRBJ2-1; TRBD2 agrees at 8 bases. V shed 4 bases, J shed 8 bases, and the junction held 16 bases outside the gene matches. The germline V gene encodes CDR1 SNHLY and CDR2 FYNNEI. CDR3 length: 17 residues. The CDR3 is CASSGPVTSGPRDEQFF. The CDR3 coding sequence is TGTGCCAGCAGTGGCCCCGTAACTAGCGGACCTAGGGATGAGCAGTTCTTC.

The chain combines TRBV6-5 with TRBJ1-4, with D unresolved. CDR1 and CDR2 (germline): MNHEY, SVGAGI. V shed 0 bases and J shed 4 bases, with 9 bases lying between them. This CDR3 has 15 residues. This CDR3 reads CASSYSQINNEKLFF. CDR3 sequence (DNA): TGTGCCAGCAGTTACTCTCAGATCAATAATGAAAAACTGTTTTTT.